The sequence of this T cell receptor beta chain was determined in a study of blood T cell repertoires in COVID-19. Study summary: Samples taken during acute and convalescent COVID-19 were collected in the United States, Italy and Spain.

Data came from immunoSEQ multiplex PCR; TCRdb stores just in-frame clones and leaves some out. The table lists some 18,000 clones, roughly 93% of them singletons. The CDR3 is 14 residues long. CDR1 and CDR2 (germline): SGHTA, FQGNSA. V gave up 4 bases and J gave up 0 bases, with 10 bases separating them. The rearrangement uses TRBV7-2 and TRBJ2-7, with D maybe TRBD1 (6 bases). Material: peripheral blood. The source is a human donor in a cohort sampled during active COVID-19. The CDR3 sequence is CASSSNRASYEQYF. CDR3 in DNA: TGTGCCAGCAGCTCAAACAGGGCCTCCTACGAGCAGTACTTC.